The 10 T cell receptor beta chains given below trace back to one sample, sequenced in a study of CD8 T cells in Susac syndrome. Reverse transcription of 0.5 to 1 ug RNA was performed with random hexamers. TCRdb fed the immunoSEQ multiplex PCR reads into MiXCR, producing one record per CDR3 protein. The data hold about 150,000 distinct CDR3 sequences, with approximately 96% observed a single time. The specimen was CD4+ T cells from PBMCs. These receptors originate from a human donor with Susac syndrome.

The V and J genes are TRBV15 and TRBJ2-3; D tentatively reads TRBD1 or TRBD2 (5 bases each). V lost 0 bases and J 6 bases, leaving 7 bases between the germline ends. The CDR3 totals 13 residues. Germline V gene data show CDR1 as LNHNV and CDR2 as YYDKDF (reference sequence). CDR3 protein: CATSREEGDTQYF. CDR3 nucleotides: TGTGCCACCAGCAGAGAAGAGGGGGATACGCAGTATTTT.

This chain joins TRBV12-3 or TRBV12-4 and TRBJ2-7, with D perhaps being TRBD1 or TRBD2 (5 bases each). The CDR3 extends over 16 amino acids. V gave up 5 bases and J gave up 4 bases, with 21 bases separating them. The CDR3 region is CASSIGAGTVLYEQYF. CDR3 in DNA: TGTGCCAGCAGTATCGGGGCCGGGACGGTGCTTTACGAGCAGTACTTC.

J is TRBJ1-1 and V is TRBV12-3 or TRBV12-4; D not certain. Trimming took 3 bases from V and 4 from J, leaving 9 bases between them. This CDR3 region has 13 residues. Here the CDR3 reads CASSLWGSTEAFF. CDR3 DNA: TGTGCCAGCAGTTTGTGGGGTAGCACTGAAGCTTTCTTT.

This chain connects TRBV3-1 to TRBJ2-2; possibly TRBD1 for D (5 bases). The CDR3 covers 16 residues. Germline V lookup: CDR1 LGHDT, CDR2 YNNKEL (reference sequence). Trimming cost V 6 bases and J 1 base, with 15 bases left between them. CDR3 nucleotides: TGTGCCAGCAGTCCTTACTCAGGGCGGAACACCGGGGAGCTGTTTTTT. Translating it yields CASSPYSGRNTGELFF. Using reference TRBV3-1 and TRBJ2-2 for the parts outside the CDR3, the full variable domain is DTAVSQTPKYLVTQMGNDKSIKCEQNLGHDTMYWYKQDSKKFLKIMFSYNNKELIINETVPNRFSPKSPDKAHLNLHINSLELGDSAVYFCASSPYSGRNTGELFFGEGSRLTVL.

V is TRBV5-1 and J is TRBJ1-1, with 7 bases matching TRBD1. Germline CDR1 is SGHRS and CDR2 is YFSETQ. The CDR3 consists of 15 residues. Trimming at V came to 4 bases and at J to 1 base, leaving 7 bases not matched to a gene. CDR3 bases: TGCGCCAGCAGCGGGCCCGGGACAGAGAACACTGAAGCTTTCTTT. It translates to CASSGPGTENTEAFF.

The chain joins TRBV18 to TRBJ2-5, with a tentative D call TRBD1 (5 bases). The CDR3 contains 14 residues. Per the germline V gene, CDR1 is KGHSH and CDR2 is LQKENI. Between the trimmed V and J ends, which lost 1 base and 1 base, there was a span of 7 bases. In DNA, the CDR3 is TGTGCCAGCTCACCACAACAGGCCCAAGAGACCCAGTACTTC. The encoded protein is CASSPQQAQETQYF.

V is TRBV12-3 or TRBV12-4 and J is TRBJ1-2; 8 bases map to TRBD1. J lost 8 bases, V lost 6 bases, and 8 bases had no gene match. The length of the CDR3 is 13 residues. The CDR3 loop is CASRTGAGWGYTF. The DNA for the CDR3 is TGTGCCAGCAGGACAGGGGCTGGATGGGGCTACACCTTC.

The rearrangement links TRBV3-1 to TRBJ2-2; possibly TRBD2 for D (6 bases). Trimming shortened V by 1 base and J by 1 base, and 7 bases separated the two germline ends. Germline CDR1 is LGHDT and CDR2 is YNNKEL (reference sequence). The CDR3 consists of 15 residues. Here the CDR3 reads CASSQAAGNTGELFF. As DNA, the CDR3 is TGTGCCAGCAGCCAAGCAGCGGGGAACACCGGGGAGCTGTTTTTT.

The chain links TRBV15 to TRBJ1-2, with 7 bases identical to TRBD1. After removal of 3 bases from V and 4 bases from J, the junction contained 8 bases not matched to a gene. The CDR3 is 15 residues long. Germline CDR1 reads LNHNV; CDR2 reads YYDKDF (reference sequence). CDR3 sequence: CATSRDPGQTYGYTF. The CDR3 DNA reads TGTGCCACCAGCAGGGATCCGGGACAGACCTATGGCTACACCTTC.

The chain recombines TRBV4-1 with TRBJ2-1, with 9 positions matching TRBD1. This CDR3 is 15 amino acids long. Germline V lookup: CDR1 MGHRA, CDR2 YSYEKL. V trimming: 0 bases; J trimming: 9 bases; junction bases outside the gene matches: 6. The CDR3 region is CASSQENRGRGEQFF. CDR3 nucleotide sequence: TGCGCCAGCAGCCAAGAAAACAGGGGGCGGGGTGAGCAGTTCTTC.